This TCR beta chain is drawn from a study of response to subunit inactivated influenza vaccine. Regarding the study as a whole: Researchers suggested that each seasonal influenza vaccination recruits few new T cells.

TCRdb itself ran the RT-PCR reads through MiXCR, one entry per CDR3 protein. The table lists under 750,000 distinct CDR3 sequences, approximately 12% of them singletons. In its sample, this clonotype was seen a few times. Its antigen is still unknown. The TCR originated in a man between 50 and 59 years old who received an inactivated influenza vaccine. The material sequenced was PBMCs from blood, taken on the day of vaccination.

This CDR3 reads CASSPSTGENEQFF. CDR3 nucleotides: TGTGCCAGCAGTCCATCGACAGGGGAAAATGAGCAGTTCTTC. V is TRBV28 and J is TRBJ2-1, with TRBD1 matching 8 bases. The CDR3 runs to 14 residues. Losses at the gene ends were 5 bases for V and 7 bases for J; bases not matched to a gene: 7. Germline CDR1 and CDR2: MDHEN and SYDVKM.